Each of the 27 T cell receptor beta chains below was sequenced from the same sample in a study of T-cell reconstitution after alpha-beta-depleted transplantation in children (dated by TCRdb to about 2016). Library preparation employed PCR. The sequencer was an Illumina HiSeq 2500. To normalize quantification of the TCRbeta repertoire, the TCR libraries were built with molecular barcoding that relied on unique molecular identifiers. TCRdb redid the processing of the public reads, applying fastp at Q25 and MiXCR, and retained in-frame beta chains. Each entry merges the rows of one CDR3 protein and shows their most common DNA and genes. In all, the sample holds hundreds of thousands of distinct CDR3 sequences, and more than 20% of those were seen once. The ten largest clones represent 4.5% to 5.5% of the sample. According to the study, the label for this sample's treatment or condition signals: allogeneic hematopoietic cell transplantation with graft depleted of TCRalphabeta T cells and CD19 B cells.

The starting material was PBMCs, mostly from graft donor cells, obtained 360 days after TCRalphabeta/CD19-depleted stem cell transplant. Receptors were obtained from a female patient between 2 and 15 years old who had a stem cell transplant for congenital amegakaryocytic thrombocytopenia, so the T cells may come from the graft donor.

The CDR3 is CASSLPLAGGRNEQFF. CDR3 sequence (DNA): TGTGCCAGCAGTTTGCCACTAGCGGGAGGGAGGAATGAGCAGTTCTTC. The chain is built from TRBV28 and TRBJ2-1; 13 bases match TRBD2. V trimming: 3 bases; J trimming: 7 bases; junction bases outside the gene matches: 6. The CDR3 length is 16 residues. Germline CDR1 MDHEN, CDR2 SYDVKM.

The chain carries TRBV2 and TRBJ2-2, with 9 bases aligning to TRBD1. There are 13 residues in the CDR3. Germline V CDR1 and CDR2: SNHLY, FYNNEI. Trimming cost V 6 bases and J 5 bases; bases outside gene matches: 1. CDR3 region: CASRGTGTGELFF. DNA for the CDR3: TGTGCCAGCAGGGGGACAGGGACCGGGGAGCTGTTTTTT.

The chain recombines TRBV12-3 or TRBV12-4 with TRBJ1-1; 8 bases map to TRBD1. Unmatched junction bases numbered 6, after V lost 5 bases and J lost 4 bases. This CDR3 comprises 14 residues. CDR3 amino acids: CASSLTGGGTEAFF. As DNA, the CDR3 is TGTGCCAGCAGTCTCACAGGGGGAGGCACTGAAGCTTTCTTT.

This clonotype was seen repeatedly, ten times or more. The chain employs TRBV12-3 or TRBV12-4 and TRBJ2-5, with TRBD2 identical over 7 bases. V trimming: 3 bases; J trimming: 4 bases; junction bases outside the gene matches: 8. The CDR3 is made up of 15 amino acids. The DNA for the CDR3 is TGTGCCAGCAGTTTTCAAGCGGGGTTAGGAGAGACCCAGTACTTC. Translated, it gives CASSFQAGLGETQYF.

This chain links TRBV29-1 with TRBJ2-5; the D call may be TRBD1 or TRBD2 (5 bases each). Trimming removed 0 bases from V and 11 bases from J, with 13 bases in between. Germline-derived CDR1 and CDR2 are SQVTM and ANQGSEA. The CDR3 runs to 12 residues. The CDR3 sequence is CSVEDLGTGQYF. The CDR3 nucleotides are TGCAGCGTTGAAGATCTTGGGACGGGGCAGTACTTC.

The chain employs TRBV12-3 or TRBV12-4 and TRBJ2-7; D remains ambiguous. With 7 bases removed from V and 1 base from J, the gap between germline ends came to 14 bases. The CDR3 is 14 residues long. The CDR3 sequence: CASNPRTESYEQYF. CDR3 nucleotides: TGTGCCAGCAACCCCCGGACGGAATCCTACGAGCAGTACTTC.

V and J are TRBV4-2 and TRBJ2-7; possibly TRBD1 for D (6 bases). This CDR3 region has 13 residues. Trimming removed 3 bases from V and 7 bases from J, with 13 bases in between. Per germline, CDR1 LGHNA and CDR2 YNFKEQ. The CDR3: CASSQNRAGEQYF. The CDR3 DNA follows: TGTGCCAGCAGCCAGAACAGGGCTGGGGAGCAGTACTTC.

This clonotype was seen repeatedly, ten times or more. The chain carries TRBV5-1 and TRBJ2-3; 8 bases are shared with TRBD2. The germline CDR1 and CDR2 sequences are SGHRS and YFSETQ. This CDR3 contains 14 residues. The trim removed 4 bases at V and 4 bases at J, leaving 5 bases unmatched. The chain's CDR3 is CASSPGLVPDTQYF. CDR3 coding DNA: TGCGCCAGCAGCCCGGGACTAGTTCCAGATACGCAGTATTTT.

The chain links TRBV12-3 or TRBV12-4 to TRBJ2-6; no reliable D call. V was clipped by 8 bases and J by 4 bases, with 21 bases between them. The CDR3 sequence is 17 residues long. The chain's CDR3 is CASAPAAGPRGANVLTF. The CDR3 coding sequence is TGTGCCAGCGCCCCTGCTGCCGGGCCGAGGGGGGCCAACGTCCTGACTTTC.

The V and J genes are TRBV7-2 and TRBJ2-3; tentatively, D is TRBD1 (5 bases). The V and J ends lost 2 bases and 2 bases respectively, with 8 bases between them. This CDR3 has 14 amino acids. Germline-derived CDR1 and CDR2 are SGHTA and FQGNSA. CDR3 nucleotide sequence: TGTGCCAGCAGCTTACTAGGGGACACAGATACGCAGTATTTT. Translating gives CASSLLGDTDTQYF.

CDR3 protein: CASVGVDYTSSGANVLTF. CDR3 in DNA: TGTGCCAGCGTGGGGGTGGACTATACGTCCTCTGGGGCCAACGTCCTGACTTTC. The chain couples TRBV6-1 to TRBJ2-6; D is perhaps TRBD2 (6 bases). Trimming took 8 bases from V and 0 from J, leaving 20 bases between them. The germline V gene encodes CDR1 MNHNS and CDR2 SASEGT. This CDR3 region has 18 residues.

This clonotype occurred a few times. This chain links TRBV7-9 with TRBJ1-1; no definite D call. Deletions cut 5 bases from V and 8 bases from J, with 12 bases between. CDR1 SEHNR and CDR2 FQNEAQ come from the germline V gene (reference sequence). The CDR3 is made up of 12 amino acids. CDR3 sequence reads: CASSETRVEAFF. In DNA form, the CDR3 reads TGTGCCAGCAGCGAAACTCGGGTGGAAGCTTTCTTT.

V gene TRBV3-1 combines with J gene TRBJ1-1; no clear D. V lost 2 bases, J lost 0 bases, and 4 bases lay in between. Germline V gene sequence: CDR1 LGHDT, CDR2 YNNKEL (reference sequence). The CDR3 extends over 13 amino acids. CDR3 amino acids: CASSQTLNTEAFF. CDR3 in DNA: TGTGCCAGCAGCCAAACCCTGAACACTGAAGCTTTCTTT.

The genes are TRBV12-3 or TRBV12-4 and TRBJ1-1, with 7 bases that match TRBD1. Trimming removed 4 bases from V and 3 bases from J; junction bases left unmatched: 11. The length of the CDR3 is 16 residues. CDR3 loop: CASSSTYRDRHTEAFF. The CDR3, as DNA: TGTGCCAGCAGTTCCACATACCGGGACAGACACACTGAAGCTTTCTTT.

The chain has TRBV5-1 and TRBJ2-5, with D possibly TRBD1 on 6 matching bases. CDR1 and CDR2 (germline): SGHRS, YFSETQ. The CDR3 consists of 15 residues. V lost 4 bases and J lost 1, with 14 bases in between. The CDR3 region has the DNA TGCGCCAGCAGCGCCATCCTCAGGGGCCAAGAGACCCAGTACTTC. Translation: CASSAILRGQETQYF.

This clonotype was found a few times. This sequence joins TRBV2 and TRBJ2-3; D is unresolved. Looked up from germline, CDR1 is SNHLY and CDR2 is FYNNEI. This CDR3 is built from 13 residues. Trimming stripped 6 bases from V and 1 base from J, with 8 bases between. The CDR3 region is CASSALGTDTQYF. In DNA, the CDR3 is TGTGCCAGCAGCGCCCTTGGCACAGATACGCAGTATTTT.

This chain uses TRBV5-5 with TRBJ2-2; D may match TRBD1 or TRBD2 (5 bases each). The CDR3 spans 16 residues. Looked up from germline, CDR1 is SGHKS and CDR2 is YYEKEE (reference sequence). Between the trimmed V and J ends, which lost 3 bases and 3 bases, there was a span of 15 bases. CDR3 sequence (DNA): TGTGCCAGCAGCTGGGACCCCCTGTTGGACACCGGGGAGCTGTTTTTT. Its translation is CASSWDPLLDTGELFF. Looking up the rest from reference TRBV5-5 and TRBJ2-2 gives the full variable domain: DAGVTQSPTHLIKTRGQQVTLRCSPISGHKSVSWYQQVLGQGPQFIFQYYEKEERGRGNFPDRFSARQFPNYSSELNVNALLLGDSALYLCASSWDPLLDTGELFFGEGSRLTVL.

V gene TRBV18 combines with J gene TRBJ2-1; TRBD1 matches at 9 bases. The CDR3 has 15 residues. J gave up 5 bases and V 3 bases, and 5 bases lay outside the gene matches. Germline assignment: CDR1 KGHSH and CDR2 LQKENI. The chain's CDR3 is CASSPLRTGDNEQFF. CDR3 in DNA: TGTGCCAGCTCACCGTTAAGGACAGGGGACAATGAGCAGTTCTTC. Supplemented by reference TRBV18 and TRBJ2-1, the full variable domain reads NAGVMQNPRHLVRRRGQEARLRCSPMKGHSHVYWYRQLPEEGLKFMVYLQKENIIDESGMPKERFSAEFPKEGPSILRIQQVVRGDSAAYFCASSPLRTGDNEQFFGPGTRLTVL.

V and J are TRBV6-1 and TRBJ2-2; tentative D call: TRBD2 (5 bases). V was shortened by 6 bases and J by 5 bases, with 16 bases between the two germline ends. The length of the CDR3 is 15 residues. Germline V gene data show CDR1 as MNHNS and CDR2 as SASEGT. The CDR3 DNA reads as TGTGCCAGCAGCCGAAACCGGGATGGAACCGGGGAGCTGTTTTTT. Protein sequence: CASSRNRDGTGELFF.

The CDR3 DNA sequence: TGTGCCAGCAGTCCAATCCAGGGGCTGGCAGATACGCAGTATTTT. This translates into CASSPIQGLADTQYF. The V call is TRBV11-2, the J call TRBJ2-3, with a possible D match to TRBD1 (6 bases). CDR1 is SGHAT and CDR2 is FQNNGV in the germline V gene. This CDR3 is 15 amino acids long. The germline V and J ends were trimmed by 6 bases and 4 bases, with 17 bases remaining between them.

The V and J genes are TRBV29-1 and TRBJ2-7, with TRBD1 matching 7 bases. The CDR3 sequence is 13 residues long. Looked up from germline, CDR1 is SQVTM and CDR2 is ANQGSEA. Trimming took 4 bases from V and 1 from J; bases not matched to a gene: 4. The CDR3 nucleotides read TGCAGCGTTGGAGACAGGGTATCCTACGAGCAGTACTTC. As protein: CSVGDRVSYEQYF.

The sample holds a few counts of this clonotype. The chain employs TRBV7-9 and TRBJ1-2; D unclear. This CDR3 is 15 amino acids long. Germline V lookup: CDR1 SEHNR, CDR2 FQNEAQ (reference sequence). V lost 5 bases and J 3 bases, leaving 16 bases between the germline ends. As DNA, the CDR3 is TGTGCCAGCAGCGGAACAAGAGGGCCCTACTATGGCTACACCTTC. Amino acids: CASSGTRGPYYGYTF.

The V and J genes are TRBV20-1 and TRBJ1-4; D remains ambiguous. V dropped 5 bases and J dropped 8 bases, with 15 bases sitting between them. Germline V gene data show CDR1 as DFQATT and CDR2 as SNEGSKA (reference sequence). The CDR3 totals 13 residues. Here the CDR3 reads CSAQKDGGEKLFF. As DNA, the CDR3 is TGCAGTGCTCAAAAGGACGGTGGGGAAAAACTGTTTTTT.

This clonotype came up a few times. The chain has TRBV20-1 and TRBJ2-7, with a tentative D call TRBD2 (6 bases). The CDR3 sequence is 14 residues long. Trimming stripped 6 bases from V and 3 bases from J, with 18 bases between. The germline gives CDR1 DFQATT, CDR2 SNEGSKA (reference sequence). CDR3 loop: CSAYQYAGSYEQYF. The DNA of the CDR3 is TGCAGTGCATATCAATATGCGGGAAGCTACGAGCAGTACTTC.

The V call is TRBV29-1, the J call TRBJ1-6; D ambiguous. The ends were cut back, 5 bases at V and 10 bases at J, with 15 bases in the middle. This CDR3 has 13 residues. Germline V lookup: CDR1 SQVTM, CDR2 ANQGSEA. The CDR3 loop reads CSVRRGSGSPLHF. The CDR3 DNA is TGCAGCGTTCGCCGGGGAAGCGGATCACCCCTCCACTTT. The whole variable domain, filled in from reference TRBV29-1 and TRBJ1-6, reads SAVISQKPSRDICQRGTSLTIQCQVDSQVTMMFWYRQQPGQSLTLIATANQGSEATYESGFVIDKFPISRPNLTFSTLTVSNMSPEDSSIYLCSVRRGSGSPLHFGNGTRLTVT.

This clonotype was seen more than once but under ten times. CDR3 residues: CASSLSGGMNSPLHF. CDR3 coding DNA: TGCGCCAGCAGCTTGAGCGGGGGCATGAATTCACCCCTCCACTTT. The chain carries TRBV5-1 and TRBJ1-6; TRBD1 might be the D (6 bases). This CDR3 has 15 amino acids. Trimming left V 1 base short and J 7 bases short, with 12 bases between. Germline V gives CDR1 SGHRS, CDR2 YFSETQ.

In DNA, the CDR3 is TGTGCCAGCAGTTCATTATCAGGGCCTGGAAACACCATATATTTT. Translation gives CASSSLSGPGNTIYF. This chain connects TRBV6-5 to TRBJ1-3; TRBD1 is a possible D gene (5 bases). Germline V gene lookup returns CDR1 MNHEY and CDR2 SVGAGI. This CDR3 has 15 amino acids. Between the trimmed V and J ends, which lost 4 bases and 2 bases, there was a span of 12 bases.